This entry is about one T cell receptor (beta chain). The data derive from a study of T cell changes during pregnancy in multiple sclerosis. The repertoire was sequenced with immunoSEQ multiplex PCR; TCRdb's copy has only in-frame clones and lacks some. The profile shows some 44,000 clones, approximately 90% of them singletons. Germline values: CDR1 GTSNPN, CDR2 SVGIG (reference sequence). The J segment lost 7 bases and the V segment lost 5 bases, leaving 6 bases of the junction unmatched. The CDR3 consists of 12 residues. This chain connects TRBV30 to TRBJ1-2; 8 bases align to TRBD1. The clonotype originates from a female donor with multiple sclerosis, enrolled in a pregnancy study. This specimen consisted of CD4+ T cells from peripheral blood mononuclear cells, obtained in the second trimester of pregnancy. In nucleotides, the CDR3 is TGTGCCTGGGGACAGGGACATCCTGGCTACACCTTC. The encoded protein is CAWGQGHPGYTF.